This section outlines one T cell receptor (beta chain) sequence together with its context. Produced via immunoSEQ multiplex PCR; TCRdb's table is partial and in-frame only. Of 160,000 or so clones in the sample, around 90% are singletons; the top ten hold just under 3%. The CDR3 extends over 16 amino acids. The ends were cut back, 1 base at V and 7 bases at J, with 16 bases in the middle. Germline loops: CDR1 SGHVS, CDR2 FNYEAQ. This sample is part of a study of cytomegalovirus exposure and HLA in healthy donors. On the study more broadly: The approximately 110 validation repertoires used a platform that matched the one used for the 550 to 800 first-cohort repertoires, as a later analysis reported.

V usage is TRBV7-6 and J usage is TRBJ1-4; D unclear. The clonotype was recovered from a man younger than 35 in good health and CMV-seronegative. The sample comprised PBMCs. This CDR3 reads CASSLDPAAGVEKLFF. The CDR3, as DNA: TGTGCCAGCAGCTTAGACCCGGCGGCCGGAGTTGAAAAACTGTTTTTT.